The 6 T cell receptor beta chains given below trace back to one sample, sequenced in a study of human versus mouse CDR3 diversity and MHC coevolution. Sequenced by immunoSEQ multiplex PCR; TCRdb stores in-frame clones only, minus some. The sample contains 55,000 to 65,000 clones, over 90% of which appear only once. Sequencing was performed on naive CD4+ T cells from blood. Subset in this sample: CD45RO-negative CD62L-positive naive CD4 T cells. The receptors here all came from a person aged 55-75 years in good health.

V gene TRBV5-1 combines with J gene TRBJ1-5, with D unresolved. The CDR3 extends over 18 amino acids. The V gene's germline CDR1 is SGHRS and CDR2 YFSETQ. The V gene lost 0 bases and the J gene lost 3 bases, with 19 bases spanning the gap. In nucleotides, the CDR3 is TGCGCCAGCAGCTTGGGGGTTTCGGGGTTCGGAAACAATCAGCCCCAGCATTTT. It translates to CASSLGVSGFGNNQPQHF.

The chain couples TRBV12-5 to TRBJ2-1, with a weak D call TRBD2 (5 bases). CDR1 is LGHNT, CDR2 FRNRAP, per germline. V was pared by 6 bases and J by 6 bases, with 18 bases between. The CDR3 is 15 residues long. The CDR3 sequence is CASGTRAIGLNEQFF. The CDR3, as DNA: TGTGCTAGTGGCACGCGGGCTATTGGGCTCAATGAGCAGTTCTTC.

This chain's CDR3 is CASSPVLAGTSGELFF. CDR3 in DNA: TGTGCCAGCTCACCGGTCCTAGCGGGGACGAGCGGGGAGCTGTTTTTT. The rearrangement joins TRBV18 to TRBJ2-2, with 9 bases matching TRBD2. Trimming at V came to 3 bases and at J to 7 bases, leaving 9 bases not matched to a gene. Germline V gene data show CDR1 as KGHSH and CDR2 as LQKENI. CDR3 length: 16 residues.

The chain joins TRBV6-5 to TRBJ1-3, with D tentatively TRBD1 (5 bases). V lost 10 bases and J lost 0, with 16 bases in between. Germline values: CDR1 MNHEY, CDR2 SVGAGI. This CDR3 region has 15 residues. The CDR3 sequence is CATRRVGGSGNTIYF. DNA of the CDR3: TGTGCCACGAGAAGAGTGGGGGGCTCTGGAAACACCATATATTTT.

Written as DNA, the CDR3 is TGCGCCAGCAGCCAAGCCCGACAGGCTTCCTATGGCTACACCTTC. Translation: CASSQARQASYGYTF. The chain uses TRBV4-1 and TRBJ1-2; perhaps TRBD1 as D (6 bases). The germline V gene encodes CDR1 MGHRA and CDR2 YSYEKL. Between the trimmed V and J ends, which lost 1 base and 4 bases, there was a span of 13 bases. The CDR3 is 15 residues long.

This sequence joins TRBV5-1 and TRBJ2-3, with 8 positions matching TRBD2. Trimming took 4 bases from V and 2 from J; bases not matched to a gene: 9. Germline CDR1 is SGHRS and CDR2 is YFSETQ. The CDR3 runs to 16 residues. CDR3 region: CASSLDPSGSTDTQYF. The CDR3 nucleotides read TGCGCCAGCAGCCTAGATCCTAGCGGGTCCACAGATACGCAGTATTTT.